The source of this T cell receptor (beta chain) is a study of blood T cell repertoires in COVID-19. In the authors' methods: Reference gene primer amplification gave estimated nucleated cell counts. Assay used: immunoSEQ multiplex PCR; TCRdb lists only in-frame clones, some missing. The DNA gave D and trimming, while V, J and clone size come from that table. Counted here are tens of thousands of clones, around 85% occurring once; the ten biggest clones make up approximately 24%. Germline V gene lookup returns CDR1 MNHEY and CDR2 SVGAGI. The V end was cut by 5 bases, the J end by 13 bases, with 21 bases between. There are 14 residues in the CDR3.

The receptor was derived from a human donor with active COVID-19. The donor label of this sample is uncertain. The chain links TRBV6-5 to TRBJ2-1, with D possibly TRBD2 on 6 matching bases. Sequencing was carried out using peripheral blood. CDR3 in DNA: TGTGCCAGCAGTCCAGTGGAGGGCCGCACCAGCCAGTTCTTC. It specifies CASSPVEGRTSQFF.